A single T cell receptor beta chain is shown here with its context. The germline gene is not matched at one end of the junction; a read error may be the cause. Patients were excluded because of uncontrolled infection, other autoimmune disease, pregnancy or lactation. It was RNA transcripts that yielded the amplified TCR beta CDR3 regions. The HTBI primer set served for first-round RT-PCR of the TCR CDR3. TCRdb analysed the multiplex PCR reads with MiXCR anew, one entry per CDR3 protein. The data hold fewer than 250,000 distinct CDR3 sequences, with approximately 16% observed a single time. The CDR3 consists of 15 residues. CDR1 and CDR2 (germline): MDHEN, SYDVKM. The sample belongs to a study of T cells in Graves' hyperthyroidism and ophthalmopathy.

V gene TRBV28 combines with J gene TRBJ2-5; 9 bases line up with TRBD2. The source material was blood. The source of this sequence is a young woman with Graves' ophthalmopathy. Written as DNA, the CDR3 is TGTACCAGCAGCACTCGGATAGCGGGGGCCGAGACCCAGTACTTC. It is translated as CTSSTRIAGAETQYF.